This TCR beta chain was observed in a study of control samples from healthy donors and cancer patients. The CDR3 extends over 15 amino acids. The V end lost 5 bases, the J end lost 3 bases, and 16 bases lay between the germline ends. The germline gives CDR1 PRHDT, CDR2 FYEKMQ (reference sequence). Only in-frame clones appear in the TCRdb table, and some are missing; sequencing was by immunoSEQ multiplex PCR. This table has 120,000 or so clones, 87% appearing once. The sequence was obtained from a man aged 30 to 39 in good health. V is TRBV13 and J is TRBJ1-1; D might be TRBD1 (5 bases). The source material was blood. The CDR3 sequence: CASSPRSGYDTEAFF. The CDR3 DNA follows: TGTGCCAGCAGCCCCCGGTCAGGGTACGACACTGAAGCTTTCTTT.